Listed here is a single T cell receptor beta chain. Its antigen is not identified. TCRdb's copy holds only in-frame clones and misses some; the assay was immunoSEQ multiplex PCR. The sample includes 150,000 to 200,000 clones, under 95% of them seen just once. The data are from a study of T cell responses to AZD1222 COVID-19 vaccine. Germline V gives CDR1 MDHEN, CDR2 SYDVKM. The CDR3 is made up of 17 amino acids. The V and J ends lost 3 bases and 4 bases respectively, with 22 bases between them. Study-level results: Repertoire collection took place solely once the T cell response had peaked. Variant regions that are unmutated are reportedly the target of nearly half of spike-specific TCRs. Most donors were white British, females outnumbered males, and clonal diversity was possibly underestimated.

The chain is built from TRBV28 and TRBJ2-7, with D perhaps TRBD2 (6 bases). The sequence was obtained from an adult who received the AZD1222 COVID-19 vaccine. Here the sequenced sample was peripheral blood, taken 28 days after the second AZD1222 dose. The CDR3 sequence is CASSLNTGTPTQYEQYF. CDR3 nucleotides: TGTGCCAGCAGTTTGAATACCGGGACTCCAACCCAGTACGAGCAGTACTTC.